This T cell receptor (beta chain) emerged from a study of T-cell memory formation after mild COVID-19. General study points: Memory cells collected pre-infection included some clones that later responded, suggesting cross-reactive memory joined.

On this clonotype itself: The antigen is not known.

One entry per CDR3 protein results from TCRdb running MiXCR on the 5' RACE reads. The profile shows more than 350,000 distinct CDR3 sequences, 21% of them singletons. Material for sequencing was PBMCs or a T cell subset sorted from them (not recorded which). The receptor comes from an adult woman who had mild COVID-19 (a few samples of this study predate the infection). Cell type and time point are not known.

DNA for the CDR3: TGCAGCGTTGTGGAACCTAGGGGCAGGGCCTACGAGCAGTACTTC. This codes for CSVVEPRGRAYEQYF. The V and J genes are TRBV29-1 and TRBJ2-7; a weak D match, TRBD1 (5 bases). The CDR3 sequence is 15 residues long. Trimming pared 4 bases from V and 2 bases from J, leaving 18 bases between. Germline-derived CDR1 and CDR2 are SQVTM and ANQGSEA.